This TCR beta chain was captured by sequencing in a study of CD8+ T cells in alopecia areata (dated by TCRdb to the late 2010s). In the study overall: Treated patients were enrolled in an open-label pilot trial of oral tofacitinib, 5 to 10 mg twice daily, for moderate-to-severe alopecia areata. Scalp clonality was compared across normal scalp (n=4), patchy alopecia areata scalp (n=8), and alopecia totalis/universalis scalp (n=8). Biopsies were taken from tofacitinib-treated patients at baseline and again at 4 and 24 weeks into treatment, and several of those patients also had a later scalp biopsy. TCRbeta CDR3 regions were amplified by immunoSEQ multiplex PCR with 35 Vbeta forward and 13 Jbeta reverse primers. Patients received tofacitinib for 6 to 18 months and were then followed off drug for 6 months to check for delayed response and recurrence. On the human side, TCRbeta sequencing was run on scalp tissue and on sorted CD4+ and CD8+ peripheral blood T cells from healthy controls and from alopecia areata patients with either patchy or totalis/universalis disease. To study T cell clonal expansion in alopecia areata, the researchers applied high-throughput TCRbeta sequencing to both the C3H/HeJ mouse model and human patients. The SALT score, which quantifies the percentage of affected scalp surface area, was used to measure disease severity in treated patients. RNA came from the PAXgene miRNA kit for fixed scalp, the miRNeasy kit for PBMCs, and the RNeasy kit for mouse skin.

CDR1 and CDR2 (SNHLY, FYNNEI) derive from the germline V gene. The CDR3 measures 14 amino acids from cysteine to phenylalanine. Only the CDR3 DNA stays, 42 bases, in frame from base 1. V is reduced by 4 bases and J by 0 bases, leaving a spacing of 7 bases between them. Libraries were prepared through the immunoSEQ multiplex PCR assay. RNA was extracted from all samples and reverse transcribed into cDNA, which served as template for TCR sequencing. First-strand cDNA was synthesized using SuperScript III with a 2:1 mix of oligo-dT and random hexamers. Amplification bias was assessed with a synthetic immune receptor repertoire, and residual bias was removed computationally. The authors processed their data as follows. After raw reads were preprocessed to remove errors, the CDR3 was defined following IMGT conventions as running from the conserved cysteine to phenylalanine. Clonality was computed by normalizing Shannon entropy by log2 of the number of productive unique TCRs and subtracting the result from 1. CD4 or CD8 identity of scalp clones was inferred by cross-referencing scalp TCRbeta sequences with sorted blood CD4 and CD8 repertoires. TCRdb holds this immuneACCESS table with in-frame rearrangements only. Some clones are missing; in checked studies, unresolved V genes explain under half, and the rest has no known cause. V and J calls and clone size follow that table, whereas D and trimming were derived from the DNA. Recorded for this sample are about 120,000 clones; about half of them occurred a single time. In total, the top ten clones hold 0.46% of the sample.

This clone was seen only a few times. This receptor's antigen is unknown. Base qualities are not recorded, but no much larger clone differs from it by a single base. The time point label here, explained by the study, means: less than five weeks on oral tofacitinib. Read against the paper, the sample's treatment or condition label means: oral pan-JAK inhibitor, 5-10 mg twice daily. Lesional scalp punch biopsies and peripheral blood were obtained from alopecia areata patients. After PBMCs were isolated by density centrifugation and stained for CD3, CD4 and CD8, a FACSAria was used to sort CD4+ and CD8+ T cells. Points the paper makes about the study in general: Shared TCR sequences between patients were less evident than in mice, which may be partly attributable to HLA diversity in the patient population. Lesional scalp, especially in alopecia totalis/universalis, showed higher clonality and more expanded CD8+ clones than normal scalp, suggesting antigenic drive. With tofacitinib, both scalp clonality and the number of expanded CD8+ clones among the top 100 scalp clones went down significantly. Unlike mouse skin, which is dominated by gammadelta T cells, normal human skin has resident alphabeta T cells that are also sequenced, and this complicates analysis of the scalp TCR repertoire. Because the treated cohort was small and had just a single nonresponder, larger studies are needed to establish links between baseline CD8+ expansion and response. Many expanded lesional clones persisted in scalp and blood during tofacitinib treatment, which may partly explain relapse after stopping treatment.

This clonotype was obtained from a human donor with alopecia areata. The source material was CD4+ T cells sorted from blood, sampled at week 4, from a patient treated with tofacitinib. The chain employs TRBV2 and TRBJ2-1; a tentative D call is TRBD2 (5 bases match). This receptor has the CDR3 CASSGGSSYNEQFF. In nucleotides, the sequence is TGTGCCAGCAGTGGAGGGAGCTCCTACAATGAGCAGTTCTTC.